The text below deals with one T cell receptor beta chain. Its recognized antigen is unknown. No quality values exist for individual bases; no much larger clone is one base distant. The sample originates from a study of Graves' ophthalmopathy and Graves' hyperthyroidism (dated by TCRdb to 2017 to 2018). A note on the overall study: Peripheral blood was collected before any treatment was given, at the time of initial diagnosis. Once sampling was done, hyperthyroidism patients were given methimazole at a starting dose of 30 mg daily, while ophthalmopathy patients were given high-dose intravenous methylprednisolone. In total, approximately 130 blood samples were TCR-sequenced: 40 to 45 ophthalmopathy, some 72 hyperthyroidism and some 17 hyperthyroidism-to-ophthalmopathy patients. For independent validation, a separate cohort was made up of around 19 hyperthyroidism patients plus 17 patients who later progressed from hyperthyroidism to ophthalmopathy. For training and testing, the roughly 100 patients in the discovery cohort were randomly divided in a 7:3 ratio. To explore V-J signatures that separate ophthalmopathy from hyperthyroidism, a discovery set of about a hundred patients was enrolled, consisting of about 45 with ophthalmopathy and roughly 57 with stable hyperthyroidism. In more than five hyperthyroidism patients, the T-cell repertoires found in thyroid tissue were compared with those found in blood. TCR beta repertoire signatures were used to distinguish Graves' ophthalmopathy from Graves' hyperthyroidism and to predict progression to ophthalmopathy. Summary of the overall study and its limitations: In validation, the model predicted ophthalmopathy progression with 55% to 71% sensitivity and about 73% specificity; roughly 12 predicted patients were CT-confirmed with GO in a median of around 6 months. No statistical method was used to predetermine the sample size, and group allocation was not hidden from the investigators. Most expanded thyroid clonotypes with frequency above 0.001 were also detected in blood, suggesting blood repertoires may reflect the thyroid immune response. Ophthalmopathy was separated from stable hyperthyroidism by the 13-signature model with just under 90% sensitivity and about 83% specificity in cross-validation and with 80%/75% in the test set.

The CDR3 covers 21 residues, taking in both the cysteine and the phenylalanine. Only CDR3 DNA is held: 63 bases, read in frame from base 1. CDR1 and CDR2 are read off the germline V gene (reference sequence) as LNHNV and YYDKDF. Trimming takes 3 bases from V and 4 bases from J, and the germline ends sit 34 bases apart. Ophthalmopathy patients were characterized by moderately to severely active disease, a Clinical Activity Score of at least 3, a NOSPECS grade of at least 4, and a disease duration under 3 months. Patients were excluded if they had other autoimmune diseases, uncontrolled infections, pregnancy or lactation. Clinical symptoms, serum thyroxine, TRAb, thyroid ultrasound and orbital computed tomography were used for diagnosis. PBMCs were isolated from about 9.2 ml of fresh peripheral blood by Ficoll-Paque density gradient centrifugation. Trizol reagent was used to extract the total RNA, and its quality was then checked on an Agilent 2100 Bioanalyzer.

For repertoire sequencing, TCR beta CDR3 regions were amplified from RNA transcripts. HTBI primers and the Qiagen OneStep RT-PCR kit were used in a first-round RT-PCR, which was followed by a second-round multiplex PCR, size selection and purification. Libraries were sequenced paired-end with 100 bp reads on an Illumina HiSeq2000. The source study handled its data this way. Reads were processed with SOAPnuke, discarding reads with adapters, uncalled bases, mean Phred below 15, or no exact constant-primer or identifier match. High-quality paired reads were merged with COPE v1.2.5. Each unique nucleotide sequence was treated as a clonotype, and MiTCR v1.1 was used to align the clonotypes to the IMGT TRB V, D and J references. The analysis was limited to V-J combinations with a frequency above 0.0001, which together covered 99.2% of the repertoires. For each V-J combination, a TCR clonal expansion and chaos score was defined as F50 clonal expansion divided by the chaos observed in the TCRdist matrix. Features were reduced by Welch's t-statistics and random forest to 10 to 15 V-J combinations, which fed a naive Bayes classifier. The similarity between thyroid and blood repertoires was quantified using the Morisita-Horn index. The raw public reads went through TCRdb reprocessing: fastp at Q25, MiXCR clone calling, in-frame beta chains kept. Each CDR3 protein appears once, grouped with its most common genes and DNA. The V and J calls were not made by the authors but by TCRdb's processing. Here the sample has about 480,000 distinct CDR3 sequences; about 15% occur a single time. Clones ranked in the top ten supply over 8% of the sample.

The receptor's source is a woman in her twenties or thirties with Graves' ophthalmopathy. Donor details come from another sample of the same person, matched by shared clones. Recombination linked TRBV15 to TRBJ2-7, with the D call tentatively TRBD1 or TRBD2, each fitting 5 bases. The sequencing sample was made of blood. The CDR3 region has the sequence CATSSQGLGDYFAPPGYEQYF. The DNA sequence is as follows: TGTGCCACCAGCAGCCAGGGTCTGGGCGACTACTTCGCGCCTCCGGGGTACGAGCAGTACTTC. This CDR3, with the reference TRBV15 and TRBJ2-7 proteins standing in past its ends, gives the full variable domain DAMVIQNPRYQVTQFGKPVTLSCSQTLNHNVMYWYQQKSSQAPKLLFHYYDKDFNNEADTPDNFQSRRPNTSFCFLDIRSPGLGDTAMYLCATSSQGLGDYFAPPGYEQYFGPGTRLTVT.